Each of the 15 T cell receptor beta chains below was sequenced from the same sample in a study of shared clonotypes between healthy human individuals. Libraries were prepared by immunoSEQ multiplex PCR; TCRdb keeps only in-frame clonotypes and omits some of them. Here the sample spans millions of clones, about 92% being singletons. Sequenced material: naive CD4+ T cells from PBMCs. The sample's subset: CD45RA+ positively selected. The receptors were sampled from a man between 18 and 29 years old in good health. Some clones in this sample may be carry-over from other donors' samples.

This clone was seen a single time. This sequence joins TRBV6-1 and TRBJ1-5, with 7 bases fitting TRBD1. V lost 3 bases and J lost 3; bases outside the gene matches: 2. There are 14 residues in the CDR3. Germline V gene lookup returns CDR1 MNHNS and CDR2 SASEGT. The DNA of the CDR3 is TGTGCCAGCAGTGAGGACAGGTCCAATCAGCCCCAGCATTTT. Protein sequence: CASSEDRSNQPQHF.

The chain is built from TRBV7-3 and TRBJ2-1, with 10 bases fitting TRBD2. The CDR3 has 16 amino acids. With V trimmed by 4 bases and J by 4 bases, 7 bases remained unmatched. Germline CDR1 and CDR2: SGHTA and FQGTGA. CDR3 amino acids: CASSSPGLAPYNEQFF. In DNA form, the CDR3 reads TGTGCCAGCAGCTCGCCGGGACTAGCGCCATACAATGAGCAGTTCTTC. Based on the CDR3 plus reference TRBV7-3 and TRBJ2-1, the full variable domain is GAGVSQTPSNKVTEKGKYVELRCDPISGHTALYWYRQSLGQGPEFLIYFQGTGAADDSGLPNDRFFAVRPEGSVSTLKIQRTERGDSAVYLCASSSPGLAPYNEQFFGPGTRLTVL.

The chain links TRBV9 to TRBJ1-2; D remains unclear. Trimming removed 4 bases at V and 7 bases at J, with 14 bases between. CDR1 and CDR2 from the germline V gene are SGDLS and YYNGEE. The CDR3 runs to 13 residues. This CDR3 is CASSPTVRGGYTF. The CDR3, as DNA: TGTGCCAGCAGCCCAACAGTCCGGGGTGGCTACACCTTC.

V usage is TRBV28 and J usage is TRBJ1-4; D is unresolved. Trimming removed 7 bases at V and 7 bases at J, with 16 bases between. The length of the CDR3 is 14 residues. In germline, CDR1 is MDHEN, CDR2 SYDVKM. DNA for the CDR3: TGTGCCAGCACTCTAGCGGGAGTTAGTGAAAAACTGTTTTTT. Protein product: CASTLAGVSEKLFF.

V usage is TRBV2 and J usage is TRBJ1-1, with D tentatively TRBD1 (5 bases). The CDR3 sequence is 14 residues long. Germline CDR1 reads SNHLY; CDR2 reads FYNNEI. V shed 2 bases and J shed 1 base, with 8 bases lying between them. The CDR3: CASSEWGENTEAFF. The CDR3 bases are TGTGCCAGCAGTGAATGGGGGGAGAACACTGAAGCTTTCTTT.

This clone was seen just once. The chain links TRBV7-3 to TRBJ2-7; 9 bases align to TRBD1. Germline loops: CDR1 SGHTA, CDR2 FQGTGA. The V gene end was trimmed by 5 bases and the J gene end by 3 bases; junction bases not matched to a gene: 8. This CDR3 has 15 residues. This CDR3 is CASSLQGATGYEQYF. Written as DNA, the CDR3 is TGTGCCAGCAGCCTACAGGGGGCGACTGGCTACGAGCAGTACTTC.

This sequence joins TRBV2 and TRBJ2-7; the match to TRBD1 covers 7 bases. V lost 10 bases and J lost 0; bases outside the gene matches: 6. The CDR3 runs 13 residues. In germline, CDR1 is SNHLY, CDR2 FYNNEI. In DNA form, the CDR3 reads TGTGCCACCAAGACAGGGATCTCCTACGAGCAGTACTTC. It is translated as CATKTGISYEQYF.

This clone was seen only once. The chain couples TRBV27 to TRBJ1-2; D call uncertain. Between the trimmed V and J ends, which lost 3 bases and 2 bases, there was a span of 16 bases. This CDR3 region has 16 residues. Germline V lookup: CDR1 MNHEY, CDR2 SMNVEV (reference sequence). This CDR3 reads CASSLSLAGMNYGYTF. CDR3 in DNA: TGTGCCAGCAGTTTGAGTCTGGCGGGCATGAACTATGGCTACACCTTC.

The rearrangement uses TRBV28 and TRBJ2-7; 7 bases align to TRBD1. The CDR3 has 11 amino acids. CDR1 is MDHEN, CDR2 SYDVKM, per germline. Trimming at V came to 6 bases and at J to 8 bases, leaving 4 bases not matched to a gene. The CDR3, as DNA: TGTGCCAGCAGCTTGACAGGGAAGCAGTACTTC. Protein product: CASSLTGKQYF.

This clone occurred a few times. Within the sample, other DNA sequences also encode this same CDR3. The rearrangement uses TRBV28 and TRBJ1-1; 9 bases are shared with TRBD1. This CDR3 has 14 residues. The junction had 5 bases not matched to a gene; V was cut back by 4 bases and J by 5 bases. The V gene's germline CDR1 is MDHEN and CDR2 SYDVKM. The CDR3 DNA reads TGTGCCAGCAGTTCTACAGGGGGCTGGACTGAAGCTTTCTTT. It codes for CASSSTGGWTEAFF.

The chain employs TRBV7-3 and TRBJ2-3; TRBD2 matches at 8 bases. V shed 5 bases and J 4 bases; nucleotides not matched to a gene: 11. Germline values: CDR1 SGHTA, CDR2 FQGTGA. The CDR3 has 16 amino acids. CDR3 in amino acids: CASSRQTSALADTQYF. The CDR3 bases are TGTGCCAGCAGCCGTCAGACTAGCGCATTAGCAGATACGCAGTATTTT. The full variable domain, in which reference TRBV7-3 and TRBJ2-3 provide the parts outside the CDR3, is GAGVSQTPSNKVTEKGKYVELRCDPISGHTALYWYRQSLGQGPEFLIYFQGTGAADDSGLPNDRFFAVRPEGSVSTLKIQRTERGDSAVYLCASSRQTSALADTQYFGPGTRLTVL.

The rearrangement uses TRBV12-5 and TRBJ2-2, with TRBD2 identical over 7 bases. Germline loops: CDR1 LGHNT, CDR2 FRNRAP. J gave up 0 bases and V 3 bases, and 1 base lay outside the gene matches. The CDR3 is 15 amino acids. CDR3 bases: TGTGCTAGTGGTTTCAGCGGGACGAACACCGGGGAGCTGTTTTTT. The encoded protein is CASGFSGTNTGELFF.

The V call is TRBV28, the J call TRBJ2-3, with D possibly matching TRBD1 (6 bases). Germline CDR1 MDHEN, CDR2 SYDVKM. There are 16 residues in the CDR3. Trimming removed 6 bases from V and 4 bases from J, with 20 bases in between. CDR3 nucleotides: TGTGCCAGCAGGTCACAGGGTCCCCGGAGTGCAGATACGCAGTATTTT. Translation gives CASRSQGPRSADTQYF.

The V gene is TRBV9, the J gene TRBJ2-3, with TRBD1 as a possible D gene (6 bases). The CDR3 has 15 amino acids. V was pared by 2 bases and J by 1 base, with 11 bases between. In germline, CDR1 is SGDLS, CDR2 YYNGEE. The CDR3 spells CASSVSGAGTDTQYF. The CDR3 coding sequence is TGTGCCAGCAGCGTTTCAGGGGCCGGCACAGATACGCAGTATTTT.

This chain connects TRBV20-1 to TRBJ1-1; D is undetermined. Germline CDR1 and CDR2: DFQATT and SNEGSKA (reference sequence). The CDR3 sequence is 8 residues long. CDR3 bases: TGCAGAAACCCGGGAGCTTTCTTT. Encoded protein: CRNPGAFF.